This passage covers 4 T cell receptor beta chains from one sample sequenced in a study of CD8 T cells in Susac syndrome. After extraction with the RNeasy kit, about 0.45 to 1 ug of the RNA was reverse transcribed using random hexamers. TCRdb re-derived calls from the immunoSEQ multiplex PCR reads in MiXCR, one entry per CDR3 protein. The repertoire holds about 90,000 distinct CDR3 sequences, with 85% to 95% as singletons. Sequencing was carried out using CD8+ T cells from PBMCs. These TCRs come from a human donor in good health.

CDR3 sequence (DNA): TGCAGCGTCCGGTCAGGGACCGGGGAGCTGTTTTTT. Protein sequence: CSVRSGTGELFF. V gene TRBV29-1 combines with J gene TRBJ2-2, with D possibly TRBD1 on 5 matching bases. Germline CDR1 and CDR2: SQVTM and ANQGSEA. This CDR3 contains 12 residues. V was trimmed by 6 bases and J by 5 bases, leaving 10 bases between them.

This clonotype was seen once. The chain's CDR3 is CATSETGDEDTQYF. The CDR3 DNA reads as TGTGCCACCAGTGAAACAGGGGATGAAGATACGCAGTATTTT. The gene calls are TRBV24-1 and TRBJ2-3; 7 bases fit TRBD1. CDR3 length: 14 residues. Germline trimming cut 4 bases from V and 5 bases from J; bases unmatched to any gene: 5. The germline gives CDR1 KGHDR, CDR2 SFDVKD.

The V and J genes are TRBV6-5 and TRBJ1-1; D is perhaps TRBD1 (5 bases). With 0 bases removed from V and 1 base from J, the gap between germline ends came to 12 bases. The CDR3 spans 16 residues. CDR1 and CDR2 (germline): MNHEY, SVGAGI. CDR3 sequence reads: CASSYSVQGENTEAFF. The CDR3 DNA sequence: TGTGCCAGCAGTTACTCTGTTCAGGGAGAGAACACTGAAGCTTTCTTT.

This chain links TRBV9 with TRBJ1-2, with 8 positions matching TRBD1. Germline trimming cut 0 bases from V and 6 bases from J; bases unmatched to any gene: 7. The V gene's germline CDR1 is SGDLS and CDR2 YYNGEE. The CDR3 has 15 amino acids. Written as DNA, the CDR3 is TGTGCCAGCAGCGTAGCTACCCAGGGGGCGAATGGCTACACCTTC. It is translated as CASSVATQGANGYTF.